These 7 T cell receptor beta chains originate from one sample sequenced in a study of T-cell reconstitution after alpha-beta-depleted transplantation in children. Unique molecular identifiers were incorporated into the prepared TCRbeta library. TCRdb reprocessed the PCR reads with MiXCR, giving one entry per CDR3 protein. This sample has a few hundred thousand distinct CDR3 sequences, with 9% to 10% found just once. This specimen was PBMCs from the stem cell graft donor, taken from the stem cell graft. Receptors were obtained from a human donor who donated a stem cell graft to a child with SCID.

Of note for this clonotype: A much more abundant neighbour one base away suggests this may be a read error. The chain employs TRBV7-2 and TRBJ2-3; D perhaps matches TRBD2 (5 bases). The CDR3 is 15 amino acids. Per germline, CDR1 SGHTA and CDR2 FQGNSA. In DNA, the CDR3 is TGTGCCTGCAGCCCCCGTCCACTAGTCACAGATACGCAGTATTTT. Residues: CACSPRPLVTDTQYF. Supplemented by reference TRBV7-2 and TRBJ2-3, the full variable domain reads GAGVSQSPSNKVTEKGKDVELRCDPISGHTALYWYRQSLGQGLEFLIYFQGNSAPDKSGLPSDRFSAERTGGSVSTLTIQRTQQEDSAVYLCACSPRPLVTDTQYFGPGTRLTVL.

This clonotype was seen ten or more times. The chain links TRBV7-2 to TRBJ2-2; weak D call: TRBD2 (5 bases). The V end lost 2 bases, the J end lost 6 bases, and 16 bases lay between the germline ends. The V gene's germline CDR1 is SGHTA and CDR2 FQGNSA. The CDR3 consists of 16 residues. The DNA for the CDR3 is TGTGCCAGCAGCTTATCCGGGATTCACGCCGCCGGGGAGCTGTTTTTT. Translating gives CASSLSGIHAAGELFF.

This clonotype was counted at least ten times. This chain joins TRBV5-1 and TRBJ2-1; D may be TRBD1 (6 bases). V lost 1 base and J 5 bases, leaving 16 bases between the germline ends. Germline CDR1 SGHRS, CDR2 YFSETQ. The CDR3 length is 16 residues. The chain's CDR3 is CASSLSIWDTNNEQFF. The CDR3 DNA sequence: TGCGCCAGCAGCTTGTCTATATGGGACACAAACAATGAGCAGTTCTTC.

This sequence joins TRBV5-1 and TRBJ1-1; 7 bases match TRBD1. Germline CDR1 is SGHRS and CDR2 is YFSETQ. CDR3 length equals 17 residues. J was trimmed by 5 bases and V by 4 bases; bases with no gene match: 17. In nucleotides, the CDR3 is TGCGCCAGCAGCCGGAGGGGGCCAGGGCAGGGTAGGACTGAAGCTTTCTTT. Translation: CASSRRGPGQGRTEAFF.

This clonotype has a handful of counts. J is TRBJ2-1 and V is TRBV3-1, with TRBD2 as a possible D gene (6 bases). The CDR3 totals 15 residues. Looked up from germline, CDR1 is LGHDT and CDR2 is YNNKEL (reference sequence). V shed 1 base and J shed 5 bases, with 12 bases lying between them. The CDR3 sequence: CASSQGEVRNNEQFF. The CDR3 DNA reads TGTGCCAGCAGCCAAGGGGAGGTCCGGAACAATGAGCAGTTCTTC.

In this sample, this clonotype turned up many times. The chain combines TRBV29-1 with TRBJ1-1; unclear D gene. With 4 bases removed from V and 3 bases from J, the gap between germline ends came to 15 bases. The CDR3 has 14 residues. Germline loops: CDR1 SQVTM, CDR2 ANQGSEA. The CDR3 loop reads CSVGSGFSDTEAFF. The CDR3, as DNA: TGCAGCGTTGGCTCGGGGTTTTCGGACACTGAAGCTTTCTTT.

The chain combines TRBV19 with TRBJ1-3; 7 positions agree with TRBD1. The ends lost 9 bases at V and 5 bases at J; junction bases unmatched: 10. Per germline, CDR1 LNHDA and CDR2 SQIVND (reference sequence). The CDR3 contains 14 residues. The CDR3 DNA sequence: TGTGCCAGCAGACTCGACAGGGCGCGAAACACCATATATTTT. Protein: CASRLDRARNTIYF.